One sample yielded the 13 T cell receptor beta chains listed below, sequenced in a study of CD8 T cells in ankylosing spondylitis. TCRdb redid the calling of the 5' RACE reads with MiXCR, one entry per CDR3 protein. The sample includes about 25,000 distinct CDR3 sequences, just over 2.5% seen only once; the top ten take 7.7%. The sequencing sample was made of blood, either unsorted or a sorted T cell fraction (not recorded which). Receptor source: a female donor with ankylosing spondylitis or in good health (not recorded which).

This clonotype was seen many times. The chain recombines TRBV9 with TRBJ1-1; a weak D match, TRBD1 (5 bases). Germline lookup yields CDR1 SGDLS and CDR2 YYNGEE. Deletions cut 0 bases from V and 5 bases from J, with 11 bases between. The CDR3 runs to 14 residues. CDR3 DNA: TGTGCCAGCAGCGTAGAAGCCAAGGGGACTGAAGCTTTCTTT. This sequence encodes CASSVEAKGTEAFF.

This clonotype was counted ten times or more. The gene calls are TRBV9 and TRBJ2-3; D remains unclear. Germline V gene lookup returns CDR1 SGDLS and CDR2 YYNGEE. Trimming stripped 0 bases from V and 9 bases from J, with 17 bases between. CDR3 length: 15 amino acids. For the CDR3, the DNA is TGTGCCAGCAGCGTAGAACCGGATCGGATAGGGACGCAGTATTTT. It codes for CASSVEPDRIGTQYF.

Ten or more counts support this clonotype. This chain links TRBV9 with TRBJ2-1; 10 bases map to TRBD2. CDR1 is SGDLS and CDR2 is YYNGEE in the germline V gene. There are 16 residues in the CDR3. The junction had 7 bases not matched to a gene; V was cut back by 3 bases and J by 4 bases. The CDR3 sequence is CASSAALAGTYNEQFF. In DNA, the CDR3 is TGTGCCAGCAGCGCAGCACTAGCGGGGACATACAATGAGCAGTTCTTC.

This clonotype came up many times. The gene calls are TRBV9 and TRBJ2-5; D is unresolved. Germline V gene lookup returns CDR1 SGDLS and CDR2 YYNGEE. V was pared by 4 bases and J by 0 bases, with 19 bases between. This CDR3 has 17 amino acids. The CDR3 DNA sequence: TGTGCCAGCAGCCCAATAGGGCGGTGGACCAACCAAGAGACCCAGTACTTC. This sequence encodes CASSPIGRWTNQETQYF.

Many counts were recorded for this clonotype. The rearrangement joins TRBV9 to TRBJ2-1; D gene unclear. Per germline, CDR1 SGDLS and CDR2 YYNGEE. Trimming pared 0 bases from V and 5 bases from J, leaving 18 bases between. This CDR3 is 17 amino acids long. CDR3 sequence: CASSVAPLVGYDNEQFF. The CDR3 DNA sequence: TGTGCCAGCAGCGTAGCCCCCTTGGTGGGCTATGACAATGAGCAGTTCTTC. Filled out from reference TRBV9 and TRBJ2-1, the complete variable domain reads DSGVTQTPKHLITATGQRVTLRCSPRSGDLSVYWYQQSLDQGLQFLIQYYNGEERAKGNILERFSAQQFPDLHSELNLSSLELGDSALYFCASSVAPLVGYDNEQFFGPGTRLTVL.

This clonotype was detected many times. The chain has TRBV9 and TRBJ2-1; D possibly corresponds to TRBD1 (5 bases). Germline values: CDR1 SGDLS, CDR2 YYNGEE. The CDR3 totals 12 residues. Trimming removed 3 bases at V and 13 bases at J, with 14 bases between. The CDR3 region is CASSDPGASQFF. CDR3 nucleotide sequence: TGTGCCAGCAGCGACCCTGGGGCTAGTCAGTTCTTC.

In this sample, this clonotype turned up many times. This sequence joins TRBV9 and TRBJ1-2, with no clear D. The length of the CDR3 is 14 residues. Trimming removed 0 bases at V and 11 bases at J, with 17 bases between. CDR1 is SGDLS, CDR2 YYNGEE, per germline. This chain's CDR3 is CASSVEALGLKYTF. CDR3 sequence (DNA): TGTGCCAGCAGCGTAGAGGCCCTCGGTCTGAAATACACCTTC. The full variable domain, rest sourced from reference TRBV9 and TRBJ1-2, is DSGVTQTPKHLITATGQRVTLRCSPRSGDLSVYWYQQSLDQGLQFLIQYYNGEERAKGNILERFSAQQFPDLHSELNLSSLELGDSALYFCASSVEALGLKYTFGSGTRLTVV.

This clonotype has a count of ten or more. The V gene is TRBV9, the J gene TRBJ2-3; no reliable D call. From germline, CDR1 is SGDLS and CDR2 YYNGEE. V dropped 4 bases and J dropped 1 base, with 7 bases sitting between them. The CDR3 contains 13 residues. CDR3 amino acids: CASSSQGTDTQYF. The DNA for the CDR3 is TGTGCCAGCAGCTCTCAGGGCACAGATACGCAGTATTTT.

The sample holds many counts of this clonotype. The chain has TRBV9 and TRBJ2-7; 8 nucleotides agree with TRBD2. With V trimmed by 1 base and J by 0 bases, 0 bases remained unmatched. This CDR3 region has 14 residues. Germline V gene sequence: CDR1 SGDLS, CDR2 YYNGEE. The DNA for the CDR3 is TGTGCCAGCAGCGTAACTAGCGGCTCCTACGAGCAGTACTTC. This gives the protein CASSVTSGSYEQYF.

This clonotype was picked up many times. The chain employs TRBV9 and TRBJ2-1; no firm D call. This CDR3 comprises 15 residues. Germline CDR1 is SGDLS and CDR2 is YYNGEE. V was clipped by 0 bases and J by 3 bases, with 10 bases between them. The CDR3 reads CASSVDLPSYNEQFF. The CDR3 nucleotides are TGTGCCAGCAGCGTAGATCTGCCTAGCTACAATGAGCAGTTCTTC.

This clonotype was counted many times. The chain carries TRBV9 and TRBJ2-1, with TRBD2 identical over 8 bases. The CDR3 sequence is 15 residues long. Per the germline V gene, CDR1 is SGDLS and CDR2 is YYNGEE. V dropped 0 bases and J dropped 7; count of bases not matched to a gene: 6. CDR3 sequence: CASSVAGGPGNEQFF. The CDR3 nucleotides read TGTGCCAGCAGCGTAGCGGGGGGGCCTGGGAATGAGCAGTTCTTC.

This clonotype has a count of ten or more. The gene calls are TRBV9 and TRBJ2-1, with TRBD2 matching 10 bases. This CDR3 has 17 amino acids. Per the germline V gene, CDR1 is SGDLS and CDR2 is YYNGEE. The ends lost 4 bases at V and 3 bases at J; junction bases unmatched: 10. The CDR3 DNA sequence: TGTGCCAGCAGCCTTAGGGGACTAGCGATAAGCTACAATGAGCAGTTCTTC. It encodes CASSLRGLAISYNEQFF. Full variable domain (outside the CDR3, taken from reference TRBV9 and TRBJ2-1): DSGVTQTPKHLITATGQRVTLRCSPRSGDLSVYWYQQSLDQGLQFLIQYYNGEERAKGNILERFSAQQFPDLHSELNLSSLELGDSALYFCASSLRGLAISYNEQFFGPGTRLTVL.

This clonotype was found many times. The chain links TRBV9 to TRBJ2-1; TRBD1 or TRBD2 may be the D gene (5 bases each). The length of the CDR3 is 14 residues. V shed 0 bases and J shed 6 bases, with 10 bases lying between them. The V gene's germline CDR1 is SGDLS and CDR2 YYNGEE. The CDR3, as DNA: TGTGCCAGCAGCGTAGACGGGGCCAGCAATGAGCAGTTCTTC. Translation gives CASSVDGASNEQFF. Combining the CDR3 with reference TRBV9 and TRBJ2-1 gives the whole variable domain DSGVTQTPKHLITATGQRVTLRCSPRSGDLSVYWYQQSLDQGLQFLIQYYNGEERAKGNILERFSAQQFPDLHSELNLSSLELGDSALYFCASSVDGASNEQFFGPGTRLTVL.